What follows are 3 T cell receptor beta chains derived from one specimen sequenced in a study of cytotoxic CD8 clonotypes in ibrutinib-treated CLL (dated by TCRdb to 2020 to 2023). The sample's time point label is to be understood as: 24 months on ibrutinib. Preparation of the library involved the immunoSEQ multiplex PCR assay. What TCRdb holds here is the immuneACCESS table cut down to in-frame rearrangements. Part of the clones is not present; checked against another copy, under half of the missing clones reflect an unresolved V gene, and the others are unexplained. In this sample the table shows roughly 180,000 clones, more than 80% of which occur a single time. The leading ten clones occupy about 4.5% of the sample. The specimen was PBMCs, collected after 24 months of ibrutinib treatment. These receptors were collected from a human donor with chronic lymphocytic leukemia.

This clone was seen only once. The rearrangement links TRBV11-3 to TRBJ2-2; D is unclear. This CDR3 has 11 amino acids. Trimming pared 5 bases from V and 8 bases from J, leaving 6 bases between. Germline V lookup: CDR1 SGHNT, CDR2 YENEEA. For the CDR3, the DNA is TGTGCCAGCAGCCTCTCAGGGGAGCTGTTTTTT. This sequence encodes CASSLSGELFF.

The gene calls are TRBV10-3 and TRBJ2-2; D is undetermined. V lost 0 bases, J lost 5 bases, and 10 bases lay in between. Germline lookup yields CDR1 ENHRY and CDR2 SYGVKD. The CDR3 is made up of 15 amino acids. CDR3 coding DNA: TGTGCCATCAGTGAGTCTCTAGGCTTGACCGGGGAGCTGTTTTTT. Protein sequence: CAISESLGLTGELFF.

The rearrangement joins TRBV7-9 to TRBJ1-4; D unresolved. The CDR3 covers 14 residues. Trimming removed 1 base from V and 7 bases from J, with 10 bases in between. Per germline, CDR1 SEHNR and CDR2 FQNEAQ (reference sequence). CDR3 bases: TGTGCCAGCAGCTTAGGTTTGATGTTTGAAAAACTGTTTTTT. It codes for CASSLGLMFEKLFF.